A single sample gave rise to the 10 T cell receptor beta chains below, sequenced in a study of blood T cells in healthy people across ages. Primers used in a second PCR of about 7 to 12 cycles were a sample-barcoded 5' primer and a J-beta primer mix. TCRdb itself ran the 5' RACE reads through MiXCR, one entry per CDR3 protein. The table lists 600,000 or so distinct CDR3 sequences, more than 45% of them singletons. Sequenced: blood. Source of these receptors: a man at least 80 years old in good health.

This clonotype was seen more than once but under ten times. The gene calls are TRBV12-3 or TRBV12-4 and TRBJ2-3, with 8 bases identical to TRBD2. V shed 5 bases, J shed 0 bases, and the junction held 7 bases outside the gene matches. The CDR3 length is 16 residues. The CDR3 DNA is TGTGCCAGCAGTGCCGTAGCGGGGCCAAGCACAGATACGCAGTATTTT. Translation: CASSAVAGPSTDTQYF.

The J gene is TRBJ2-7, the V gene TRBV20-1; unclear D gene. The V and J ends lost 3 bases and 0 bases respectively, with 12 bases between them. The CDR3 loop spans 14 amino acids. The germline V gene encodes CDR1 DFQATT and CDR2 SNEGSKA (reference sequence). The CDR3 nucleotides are TGCAGTGCTAGTTTACACGGCGGCTCCTACGAGCAGTACTTC. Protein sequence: CSASLHGGSYEQYF.

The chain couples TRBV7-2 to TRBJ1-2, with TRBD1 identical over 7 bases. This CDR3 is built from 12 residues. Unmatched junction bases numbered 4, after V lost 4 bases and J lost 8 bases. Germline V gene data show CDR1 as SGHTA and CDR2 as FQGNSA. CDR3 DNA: TGTGCCAGCAGCTCAGGGGGAGTAGGCTACACCTTC. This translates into CASSSGGVGYTF.

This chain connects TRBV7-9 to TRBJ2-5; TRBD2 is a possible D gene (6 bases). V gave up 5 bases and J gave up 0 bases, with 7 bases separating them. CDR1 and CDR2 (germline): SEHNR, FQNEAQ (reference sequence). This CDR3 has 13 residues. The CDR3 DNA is TGTGCCAGCAGCGGGGACTACCAAGAGACCCAGTACTTC. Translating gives CASSGDYQETQYF.

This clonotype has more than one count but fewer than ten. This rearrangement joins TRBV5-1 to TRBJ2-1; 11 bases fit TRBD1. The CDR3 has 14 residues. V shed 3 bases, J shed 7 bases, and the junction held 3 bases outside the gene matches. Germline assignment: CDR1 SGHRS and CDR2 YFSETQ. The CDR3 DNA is TGCGCCAGCAGCTACGGGACAGGGGGGAATGAGCAGTTCTTC. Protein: CASSYGTGGNEQFF.

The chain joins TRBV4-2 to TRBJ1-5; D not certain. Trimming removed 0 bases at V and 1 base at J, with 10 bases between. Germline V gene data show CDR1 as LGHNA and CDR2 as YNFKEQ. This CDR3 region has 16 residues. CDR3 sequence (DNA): TGTGCCAGCAGCCAAGAACCGAGAGAGAGCAATCAGCCCCAGCATTTT. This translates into CASSQEPRESNQPQHF.

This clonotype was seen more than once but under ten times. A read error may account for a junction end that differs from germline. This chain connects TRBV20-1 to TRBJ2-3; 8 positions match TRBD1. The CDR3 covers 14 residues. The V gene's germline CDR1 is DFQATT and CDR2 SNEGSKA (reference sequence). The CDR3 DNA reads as TGCGGTGCTCTCGGACAGGGTGGCACAGATACGCAGTATTTT. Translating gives CGALGQGGTDTQYF.

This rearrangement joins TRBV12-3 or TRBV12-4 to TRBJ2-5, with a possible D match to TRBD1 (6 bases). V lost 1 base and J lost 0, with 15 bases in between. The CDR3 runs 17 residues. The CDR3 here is CASSLGGTRRHQETQYF. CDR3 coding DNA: TGTGCCAGCAGTTTAGGAGGGACACGGAGACACCAAGAGACCCAGTACTTC.

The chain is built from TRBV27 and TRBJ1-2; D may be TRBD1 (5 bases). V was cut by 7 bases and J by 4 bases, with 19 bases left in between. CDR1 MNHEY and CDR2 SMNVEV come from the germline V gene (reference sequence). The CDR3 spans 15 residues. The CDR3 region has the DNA TGTGCCAGCAAAGTGGTGGCAGGGTCGTTCTATGGCTACACCTTC. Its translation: CASKVVAGSFYGYTF.

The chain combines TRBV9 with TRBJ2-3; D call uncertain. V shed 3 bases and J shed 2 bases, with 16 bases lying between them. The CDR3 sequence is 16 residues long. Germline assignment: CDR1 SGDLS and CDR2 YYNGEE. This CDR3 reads CASSGSVSGHTDTQYF. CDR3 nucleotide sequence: TGTGCCAGCAGCGGGTCAGTTTCTGGCCACACAGATACGCAGTATTTT.